This T cell receptor (beta chain) was sequenced for a study of blood T cells in healthy people across ages (dated by TCRdb to 2014 to 2015). Regarding the research as a whole: In model experiments, template switching captured about one uniquely barcoded TCR beta cDNA molecule for every two T cells. To track age-related changes in TCR beta repertoire diversity, the study relied on deep sequencing normalized with unique cDNA molecular identifiers. Donors were grouped into four age groups: young (average 16 years), middle-aged (about 38), aged (about 60) and long-lived (just over 80). To avoid experimental bias, donors of different ages were randomly spread across the sequencing lanes. For two donors (one aged 18 to 30 and one aged 80 or older), the study analyzed two additional independent replicas of 1 million unique cDNA reads from the same blood draw. The paper's findings and limits, for the study overall: Observed TCR beta diversity correlated strongly with the percentage of naive T cells measured by flow cytometry. Compared with the aged group, more naive CD4+ T cells, fewer expanded clones and increased TCR diversity were shown by the long-lived group, suggesting age selection. Conclusive comparison of naive and antigen-experienced compartments was prevented by the profiling of bulk unsorted PBMCs. Estimates of total diversity based on one million sequenced T cells were considered lower bounds and underestimates. As age increased, observed TCR beta diversity per million T cells dropped in a roughly linear way, and a significant reduction was already evident by age about 40. Donor CMV infection status was unknown, potentially confounding age-related changes in expanded clonotypes.

The donors were 40 or so Caucasian individuals from Russia, aged roughly 6 to 100 years, who were systemically healthy. Around 10 milliliters of peripheral blood were collected from each donor into EDTA-treated Vacutainer tubes. Ficoll-Paque density-gradient centrifugation was used to isolate PBMCs, with at least 6 million per sample. Trizol reagent was used to extract total RNA from PBMCs, with at least 5.5 micrograms per sample. For every donor, an aliquot of PBMCs went through flow cytometry to measure the percentages of naive CD45RAhigh/CD27high T cells. Libraries were built with 5' RACE. Reads for this sample came from an Illumina HiSeq 2500. A second PCR of about 6 to 11 cycles was performed with a sample-barcoded 5' primer and a J-beta primer mix. A template-switch 5' adaptor carrying 12 random nucleotides introduced a unique molecular identifier onto each TCR beta cDNA molecule. At least 3 million CDR3-containing paired-end reads were obtained from each sample. The Mint cDNA synthesis kit, primed by a TRBC-specific oligonucleotide, was used to synthesize first-strand cDNA from all RNA. Following uracil-DNA glycosylase treatment, a first 18-cycle PCR with universal primers M1SS and BC2_uni_R was performed on all cDNA. Processing in the source paper ran as follows. For normalization, 1 million high-quality reads, each with a distinct molecular identifier, were randomly selected from each sample. Reads with shared molecular identifiers were discarded instead of being binned into consensus sequences. MiTCR, run with a Q25 quality threshold and the strictest error-elimination algorithm, handled CDR3 identification, clonotype clustering and error correction. A nonparametric unseen species model using Euler transformation provided a lower-bound estimate of total TCR beta diversity. Through fastp at Q25 and MiXCR, TCRdb rebuilt clones from the public reads, retaining in-frame beta chains. Entries are consolidated by CDR3 protein sequence, retaining the most common genes and DNA. These V and J calls rely on TCRdb rather than the paper's analysis. The table for this sample lists more than 550,000 distinct CDR3 sequences; 20% to 25% of them were counted only once. The biggest ten clones account for about 22% of the sample.

Comments on this clonotype: Its recognized antigen is unknown. Compared with germline, one end of the junction differs, possibly owing to a read error.

From the cysteine up to the phenylalanine, the CDR3 has a length of 13 residues. CDR3 DNA only is kept here, 39 bases in frame from base 1. From the germline V gene, CDR1 is SNHLY and CDR2 is FYNNEI. The sequenced sample was blood. This clonotype was sampled from a man in his 70s in good health. Rearrangement joined TRBV2 to TRBJ2-1; 12 middle bases align to TRBD2. Here the CDR3 is given as CASSEAELAGGQF. The base sequence is TGTGCCAGCAGTGAAGCGGAACTAGCGGGAGGACAATTC.